This T cell receptor (beta chain) came from a study of cytomegalovirus exposure and HLA in healthy donors. In the study overall: HLA-typed donors were the source of about 81 million unique TCRs held in an early data release.

PCR involved 60 Vbeta and 13 Jbeta primers. In the source study's methods: A later analysis counted 65 million to 80 million unique TCR beta chains, around 12 million shared. Here immunoSEQ multiplex PCR was the method, and the copy in TCRdb shows in-frame clones only, minus some. V and J calls and clone size are copied from that table; D and trimming were computed from the DNA. The listing contains some 76,000 clones. Study-wide points: The authors later found TCR association rates varying by HLA locus, with DRB1 most and HLA-C fewest. According to an earlier analysis, most TCR beta V segments yielded productive rearrangements about 87% or about 30% of the time.

Trimming removed 0 bases at V and 11 bases at J, with 10 bases between. The CDR3 totals 12 residues. Germline-derived CDR1 and CDR2 are SGHRS and YFSETQ. A remark on this clone: As yet, its antigen is unknown.

The chain links TRBV5-1 to TRBJ2-3; maybe TRBD1 (5 bases). This clonotype was sampled from a man between 35 and 55 years old in good health and CMV-seronegative. The specimen sequenced was PBMCs. The CDR3 here is CASSLEGHKQYF. The CDR3 coding sequence is TGCGCCAGCAGCTTGGAAGGACATAAGCAGTATTTT.